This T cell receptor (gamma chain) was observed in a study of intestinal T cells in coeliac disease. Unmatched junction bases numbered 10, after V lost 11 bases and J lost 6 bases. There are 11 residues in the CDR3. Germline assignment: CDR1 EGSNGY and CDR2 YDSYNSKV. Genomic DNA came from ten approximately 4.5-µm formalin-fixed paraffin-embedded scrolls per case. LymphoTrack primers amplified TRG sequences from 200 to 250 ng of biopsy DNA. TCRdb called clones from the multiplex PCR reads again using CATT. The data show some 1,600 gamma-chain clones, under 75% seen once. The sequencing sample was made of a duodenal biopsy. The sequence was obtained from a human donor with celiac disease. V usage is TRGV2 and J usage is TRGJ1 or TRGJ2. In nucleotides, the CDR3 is TGTGCCAGCCAGTTCATTTATAAGAAACTCTTT. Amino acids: CASQFIYKKLF.